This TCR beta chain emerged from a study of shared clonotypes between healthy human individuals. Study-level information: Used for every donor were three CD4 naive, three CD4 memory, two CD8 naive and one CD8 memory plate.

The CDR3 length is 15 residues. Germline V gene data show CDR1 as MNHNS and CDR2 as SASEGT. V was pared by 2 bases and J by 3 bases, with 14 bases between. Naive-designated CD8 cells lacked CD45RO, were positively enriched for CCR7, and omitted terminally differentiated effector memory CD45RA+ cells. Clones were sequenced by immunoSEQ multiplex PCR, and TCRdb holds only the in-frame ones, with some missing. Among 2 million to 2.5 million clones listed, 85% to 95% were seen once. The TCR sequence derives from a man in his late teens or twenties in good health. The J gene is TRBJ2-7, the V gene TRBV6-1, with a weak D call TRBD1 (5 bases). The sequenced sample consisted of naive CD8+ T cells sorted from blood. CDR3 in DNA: TGTGCCAGCAGTGAACGTGGTAGGGGCTACTACGAGCAGTACTTC. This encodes CASSERGRGYYEQYF.